This T cell receptor (beta chain) was retrieved from a study of blood T cell repertoires in COVID-19. The wider study: The samples span acute and convalescent COVID-19 from the United States, Italy and Spain. PBMCs, B-cell-depleted T cells, or T cells were the source of the cDNA or gDNA that made up the material.

Using immunoSEQ multiplex PCR, the repertoire was profiled, and TCRdb retains in-frame clones only, with some absent. This sample has about 160,000 clones, with approximately 80% found just once. The V gene's germline CDR1 is SGHTA and CDR2 FQGNSA. The CDR3 runs to 18 residues. Trimming at V came to 2 bases and at J to 3 bases, leaving 6 bases not matched to a gene. The sequence was obtained from a man between 65 and 85 years old with acute or convalescent COVID-19. The sample was peripheral blood. The rearrangement joins TRBV7-2 to TRBJ2-1; TRBD2 matches at 14 bases. In nucleotides, the CDR3 is TGTGCCAGCAGCTTAAGACCGACTAGCGGGGGGGTCTACAATGAGCAGTTCTTC. Translated: CASSLRPTSGGVYNEQFF.